The present T cell receptor beta chain was sequenced within a study of identical twins. Study-wide results and limits: Without tracking the same donors, conclusions rested on cross-sectional statistical analysis. There were fewer insertions in abundant cord blood beta clonotypes, but memory repertoires showed no such pattern. Models underestimated out-of-frame TCR alpha sharing in monozygotic twins.

As to this clonotype: The antigen is not known.

The CDR3 covers 14 residues. Trimming cost V 2 bases and J 6 bases, with 11 bases left between them. Germline CDR1 is PRHDT and CDR2 is FYEKMQ (reference sequence). The donor group consisted entirely of healthy Caucasians. A single record per CDR3 protein comes from TCRdb applying MiXCR to the 5' RACE reads. Of 350,000 to 450,000 distinct CDR3 sequences listed, less than 20% are singletons. The source of this sequence is a man aged 50 or older in good health. This rearrangement joins TRBV13 to TRBJ2-1, with D possibly TRBD2 on 5 matching bases. Sequencing was performed on naive T cells sorted from blood. CDR3 protein: CASSLSGLPNEQFF. CDR3 nucleotides: TGTGCCAGCAGCTTATCAGGACTCCCCAATGAGCAGTTCTTC. Together with reference TRBV13 and TRBJ2-1, the CDR3 gives the full variable domain: AAGVIQSPRHLIKEKRETATLKCYPIPRHDTVYWYQQGPGQDPQFLISFYEKMQSDKGSIPDRFSAQQFSDYHSELNMSSLELGDSALYFCASSLSGLPNEQFFGPGTRLTVL.